Each of the 13 T cell receptor beta chains below was sequenced from the same sample in a study of identical twins. TCRdb used MiXCR to reprocess the 5' RACE reads, holding one entry per CDR3 protein. The table records hundreds of thousands of distinct CDR3 sequences, approximately 24% of them present only once. The data were also submitted as part of a second study, on T cells expressing NK-cell markers.

The sample taken for sequencing was CD4+ T cells sorted from blood. These TCRs come from a woman aged 18-29 years in good health.

This clonotype was seen a handful of times. The CDR3 DNA reads as TGTGCCATCAGTGAGATGGCGGGAACTGAGCAGTTCTTC. Translating gives CAISEMAGTEQFF. The rearrangement links TRBV10-3 to TRBJ2-1, with a tentative D call TRBD2 (6 bases). The CDR3 is 13 residues long. Trimming left V 2 bases short and J 9 bases short, with 11 bases between. Looked up from germline, CDR1 is ENHRY and CDR2 is SYGVKD.

The J gene is TRBJ2-3, the V gene TRBV6-2 or TRBV6-3; possible D gene TRBD2, 6 bases. Germline V gene lookup returns CDR1 MNHEY and CDR2 SVGEGT. The V end was cut by 2 bases, the J end by 4 bases, with 10 bases between. The CDR3 has 14 amino acids. The CDR3 DNA sequence: TGTGCCAGCAGTTACCCGGGAGTCCCAGATACGCAGTATTTT. Translated: CASSYPGVPDTQYF.

The sample holds a few counts of this clonotype. The V gene is TRBV7-3, the J gene TRBJ2-7; 8 bases line up with TRBD1. There are 13 residues in the CDR3. After removal of 3 bases from V and 5 bases from J, the junction contained 3 bases not matched to a gene. Germline values: CDR1 SGHTA, CDR2 FQGTGA. CDR3 nucleotides: TGTGCCAGCAGCTTTCAGGGGGCGAACGAGCAGTACTTC. Translating gives CASSFQGANEQYF.

The table lists this clonotype with a few counts. The chain combines TRBV7-2 with TRBJ2-6; TRBD1 aligns across 7 bases. Germline V lookup: CDR1 SGHTA, CDR2 FQGNSA. The CDR3 length is 17 residues. The junction had 10 bases not matched to a gene; V was cut back by 5 bases and J by 3 bases. In DNA, the CDR3 is TGTGCCAGCAGCCGACAGGGTGTAGTCGTTGGGGCCAACGTCCTGACTTTC. Translated, it gives CASSRQGVVVGANVLTF.

The chain couples TRBV28 to TRBJ1-5; a possible D gene is TRBD1 (6 bases). The germline V gene encodes CDR1 MDHEN and CDR2 SYDVKM. V lost 6 bases, J lost 11 bases, and 14 bases lay in between. CDR3 length: 12 amino acids. The CDR3 nucleotides read TGTGCCAGCAGAACCGGGGACACAGCCCAGCATTTT. Translation gives CASRTGDTAQHF.

The sample holds a few counts of this clonotype. It is unclear where the CDR3 begins or ends on the DNA, so no DNA is shown, and the CDR3 is as TCRdb lists it. The chain links TRBV6-5 to TRBJ2-5; the DNA was not used to check the table's D call, TRBD1. The germline V gene has CDR1 MNHEY and CDR2 SVGAGI. Including both end residues, the CDR3 is 14 amino acids long. The CDR3 protein is CASSSSPGPETQYF.

CDR3 amino acids: CASSQGVGANYGYTF. The CDR3 DNA reads TGTGCCAGCAGCCAAGGAGTGGGGGCTAACTATGGCTACACCTTC. The gene calls are TRBV3-1 and TRBJ1-2; tentatively, D is TRBD1 (5 bases). Trimming stripped 1 base from V and 0 bases from J, with 9 bases between. The CDR3 is 15 amino acids. Germline CDR1 is LGHDT and CDR2 is YNNKEL (reference sequence).

This clonotype was observed a few times. The rearrangement uses TRBV20-1 and TRBJ2-1, with 13 bases identical to TRBD2. Per germline, CDR1 DFQATT and CDR2 SNEGSKA (reference sequence). Trimming at V came to 3 bases and at J to 6 bases, leaving 8 bases not matched to a gene. CDR3 length: 16 residues. Written as DNA, the CDR3 is TGCAGTGCTAGTCAGCGCCGGACTAGCGGGAGCAATGAGCAGTTCTTC. Its protein is CSASQRRTSGSNEQFF.

This chain uses TRBV4-1 with TRBJ2-1; 8 nucleotides align to TRBD2. The CDR3 runs to 16 residues. Trimming removed 6 bases from V and 6 bases from J; junction bases left unmatched: 13. Germline-derived CDR1 and CDR2 are MGHRA and YSYEKL. CDR3 amino acids: CASSRSGTRVSNEQFF. For the CDR3, the DNA is TGCGCCAGCAGTCGCTCCGGGACTAGAGTAAGCAATGAGCAGTTCTTC.

The genes are TRBV5-1 and TRBJ1-1, with 9 bases aligning to TRBD1. Germline-derived CDR1 and CDR2 are SGHRS and YFSETQ. The V gene end was trimmed by 0 bases and the J gene end by 4 bases; junction bases not matched to a gene: 4. The CDR3 is made up of 15 amino acids. The CDR3 region has the DNA TGCGCCAGCAGCTTGGTGGGGACAGGGTCCACTGAAGCTTTCTTT. This encodes CASSLVGTGSTEAFF. Together with reference TRBV5-1 and TRBJ1-1, the CDR3 gives the full variable domain: KAGVTQTPRYLIKTRGQQVTLSCSPISGHRSVSWYQQTPGQGLQFLFEYFSETQRNKGNFPGRFSGRQFSNSRSEMNVSTLELGDSALYLCASSLVGTGSTEAFFGQGTRLTVV.

This clonotype was counted only a few times. The rearrangement uses TRBV12-5 and TRBJ1-5, with no clear D. The CDR3 covers 14 residues. V was shortened by 6 bases and J by 6 bases, with 15 bases between the two germline ends. Germline V gene data show CDR1 as LGHNT and CDR2 as FRNRAP. In nucleotides, the CDR3 is TGTGCTAGTGGAAGTAGCGGGTCGGCTCAGCCCCAGCATTTT. It codes for CASGSSGSAQPQHF.

The chain couples TRBV7-9 to TRBJ2-3, with D maybe TRBD2 (6 bases). V lost 5 bases, J lost 2 bases, and 14 bases lay in between. This CDR3 has 15 amino acids. The germline CDR1 and CDR2 sequences are SEHNR and FQNEAQ (reference sequence). CDR3 protein: CASSPKRVPTDTQYF. The DNA of the CDR3 is TGTGCCAGCAGCCCCAAGCGGGTACCCACAGATACGCAGTATTTT. Looking up the rest from reference TRBV7-9 and TRBJ2-3 gives the full variable domain: DTGVSQNPRHKITKRGQNVTFRCDPISEHNRLYWYRQTLGQGPEFLTYFQNEAQLEKSRLLSDRFSAERPKGSFSTLEIQRTEQGDSAMYLCASSPKRVPTDTQYFGPGTRLTVL.

The V gene is TRBV20-1, the J gene TRBJ2-7; D may be TRBD2 (5 bases). CDR1 and CDR2 (germline): DFQATT, SNEGSKA (reference sequence). The CDR3 runs to 12 residues. V was clipped by 7 bases and J by 2 bases, with 12 bases between them. This CDR3 reads CSGASLAYEQYF. For the CDR3, the DNA is TGCAGTGGGGCTAGCCTAGCCTACGAGCAGTACTTC.